The 19 T cell receptor beta chains below come from one sample, sequenced in a study of shared T cell receptors in the human thymus. Clones were read by immunoSEQ multiplex PCR, and TCRdb kept only the in-frame ones, dropping some. Among under 850,000 clones listed, roughly 88% were seen once. The data also belong to a second study, concerning human thymus T cells.

The sequenced sample was thymocytes. The receptors derive from a boy under three years old with a congenital heart defect.

This rearrangement joins TRBV6-5 to TRBJ2-3; 8 positions match TRBD1. V gave up 0 bases and J gave up 1 base; unmatched junction bases: 3. Germline CDR1 reads MNHEY; CDR2 reads SVGAGI. This CDR3 comprises 16 residues. The CDR3, as DNA: TGTGCCAGCAGTTACTCGAAGGACAGGGGCACAGATACGCAGTATTTT. This gives the protein CASSYSKDRGTDTQYF.

The J gene is TRBJ2-1, the V gene TRBV7-9; tentative D call: TRBD2 (5 bases). The germline V gene encodes CDR1 SEHNR and CDR2 FQNEAQ (reference sequence). Between the trimmed V and J ends, which lost 3 bases and 2 bases, there was a span of 11 bases. CDR3 length equals 15 residues. The CDR3 DNA reads as TGTGCCAGCAGCTTCCCCGGGGAACCCTACAATGAGCAGTTCTTC. This sequence encodes CASSFPGEPYNEQFF. Variable domain in full (rest from reference TRBV7-9 and TRBJ2-1): DTGVSQNPRHKITKRGQNVTFRCDPISEHNRLYWYRQTLGQGPEFLTYFQNEAQLEKSRLLSDRFSAERPKGSFSTLEIQRTEQGDSAMYLCASSFPGEPYNEQFFGPGTRLTVL.

CDR3 sequence: CASSDTGGAFGANVLTF. CDR3 in DNA: TGCGCCAGCAGTGACACAGGGGGGGCTTTTGGGGCCAACGTCCTGACTTTC. The gene calls are TRBV23-1 and TRBJ2-6, with a weak D call TRBD1 (8 bases). TRBV23-1 is labeled an ORF, and its function is uncertain. V shed 5 bases and J shed 3 bases, with 17 bases lying between them. The CDR3 is 17 amino acids.

The chain has TRBV19 and TRBJ2-7; D is perhaps TRBD1 (5 bases). Between the trimmed V and J ends, which lost 9 bases and 0 bases, there was a span of 12 bases. Germline values: CDR1 LNHDA, CDR2 SQIVND (reference sequence). CDR3 length: 13 residues. The CDR3 coding sequence is TGTGCCAGCAGGGCCTCGAGCTCCTACGAGCAGTACTTC. Its translation: CASRASSSYEQYF.

This chain links TRBV7-2 with TRBJ2-4; D not certain. The CDR3 sequence is 13 residues long. CDR1 and CDR2 from the germline V gene are SGHTA and FQGNSA. Trimming took off 2 bases at V and 5 bases at J, with 7 bases between the two ends. CDR3 DNA sequence: TGTGCCAGCAGCTTAATCTCTGAAAACATTCAGTACTTC. Protein product: CASSLISENIQYF. Filled out from reference TRBV7-2 and TRBJ2-4, the complete variable domain reads GAGVSQSPSNKVTEKGKDVELRCDPISGHTALYWYRQSLGQGLEFLIYFQGNSAPDKSGLPSDRFSAERTGGSVSTLTIQRTQQEDSAVYLCASSLISENIQYFGAGTRLSVL.

The chain recombines TRBV16 with TRBJ2-2, with D possibly being TRBD2 (6 bases). V gave up 0 bases and J gave up 6 bases, with 14 bases separating them. Looked up from germline, CDR1 is KGHSY and CDR2 is FQNENV. The CDR3 loop spans 16 amino acids. For the CDR3, the DNA is TGTGCCAGCAGCCAATCATCGGCCCCGGGGGCCGGGGAGCTGTTTTTT. It yields the protein CASSQSSAPGAGELFF.

The V gene is TRBV11-3, the J gene TRBJ1-2; perhaps TRBD1 as D (6 bases). CDR1 SGHNT and CDR2 YENEEA come from the germline V gene. The CDR3 is made up of 14 amino acids. The V gene lost 5 bases and the J gene lost 3 bases, with 13 bases spanning the gap. The CDR3 here is CASSISQGHYGYTF. CDR3 nucleotide sequence: TGTGCCAGCAGCATATCTCAGGGGCACTATGGCTACACCTTC.

The chain combines TRBV7-4 with TRBJ2-3, with D unclear. The CDR3 loop spans 13 amino acids. V was shortened by 1 base and J by 4 bases, with 6 bases between the two germline ends. From germline, CDR1 is SGHVT and CDR2 SQSDAQ. The CDR3 region has the DNA TGTGCCAGCAGCTTAGTGACTGCAGATACGCAGTATTTT. It encodes CASSLVTADTQYF.

The J gene is TRBJ1-3, the V gene TRBV7-9, with TRBD1 identical over 8 bases. This CDR3 is 18 amino acids long. The junction had 7 bases not matched to a gene; V was cut back by 0 bases and J by 0 bases. Germline V gene data show CDR1 as SEHNR and CDR2 as FQNEAQ (reference sequence). DNA of the CDR3: TGTGCCAGCAGCTTAGCGGGGGACAGGCCCTCCTCTGGAAACACCATATATTTT. Protein product: CASSLAGDRPSSGNTIYF.

The chain carries TRBV10-1 and TRBJ2-2; 11 nucleotides align to TRBD2. V lost 9 bases to trimming and J lost 6 bases; unmatched junction nucleotides: 6. CDR1 and CDR2 (germline): WNHNN, SYGVQD (reference sequence). The CDR3 loop spans 14 amino acids. CDR3 amino acids: CARPLAGDAGELFF. The CDR3 nucleotides are TGCGCCAGGCCACTAGCGGGAGATGCCGGGGAGCTGTTTTTT.

In its sample, this clone was seen once. The chain employs TRBV10-2 and TRBJ2-7; D possibly corresponds to TRBD2 (6 bases). Trimming cost V 5 bases and J 0 bases, with 8 bases left between them. The germline CDR1 and CDR2 sequences are WSHSY and SAAADI. This CDR3 is built from 13 residues. The CDR3 here is CASSMGGSYEQYF. Written as DNA, the CDR3 is TGCGCCAGCAGTATGGGGGGCTCCTACGAGCAGTACTTC.

Written as DNA, the CDR3 is TGTGCCTGGAGTGCCCGACCGAGGTGGTCCTACAATGAGCAGTTCTTC. As protein: CAWSARPRWSYNEQFF. This rearrangement joins TRBV30 to TRBJ2-1; D remains ambiguous. The CDR3 sequence is 16 residues long. Trimming took 1 base from V and 1 from J, leaving 14 bases between them. Germline assignment: CDR1 GTSNPN and CDR2 SVGIG (reference sequence). The entire variable domain, with the rest obtained from reference TRBV30 and TRBJ2-1, is as follows: SQTIHQWPATLVQPVGSPLSLECTVEGTSNPNLYWYRQAAGRGLQLLFYSVGIGQISSEVPQNLSASRPQDRQFILSSKKLLLSDSGFYLCAWSARPRWSYNEQFFGPGTRLTVL.

The V gene is TRBV4-3, the J gene TRBJ2-1; TRBD2 matches 12 bases. V lost 4 bases to trimming and J lost 8 bases; unmatched junction nucleotides: 6. The germline CDR1 and CDR2 sequences are LGHNA and YSLEER. The CDR3 runs to 15 residues. The CDR3: CASSLLTSGSYEQFF. The CDR3 nucleotides are TGCGCCAGCAGCCTCCTGACTAGCGGGAGTTATGAGCAGTTCTTC.

The J gene is TRBJ2-2, the V gene TRBV14; D possibly corresponds to TRBD1 (5 bases). The CDR3 extends over 14 amino acids. Germline V gene lookup returns CDR1 SGHDN and CDR2 FVKESK. The V and J ends lost 0 bases and 6 bases respectively, with 8 bases between them. DNA of the CDR3: TGTGCCAGCAGCCAAGAGATAGGGGCCGGGGAGCTGTTTTTT. Residues: CASSQEIGAGELFF.

This sequence joins TRBV27 and TRBJ1-2, with TRBD1 identical over 7 bases. The CDR3 contains 16 residues. The germline V gene encodes CDR1 MNHEY and CDR2 SMNVEV (reference sequence). The ends lost 4 bases at V and 4 bases at J; junction bases unmatched: 12. The CDR3 DNA follows: TGTGCCAGCAGTTCCACTCCCCCTAACAGGGGCTATGGCTACACCTTC. This encodes CASSSTPPNRGYGYTF.

The rearrangement joins TRBV6-1 to TRBJ2-7; D remains ambiguous. Germline assignment: CDR1 MNHNS and CDR2 SASEGT. There are 14 residues in the CDR3. Trimming took off 3 bases at V and 4 bases at J, with 13 bases between the two ends. The CDR3 DNA sequence: TGTGCCAGCAGTGACCGGGTAATTCGTTACGAGCAGTACTTC. This sequence encodes CASSDRVIRYEQYF.

This chain joins TRBV5-1 and TRBJ2-7; no definite D call. V was pared by 4 bases and J by 3 bases, with 17 bases between. The CDR3 is 15 amino acids. Germline lookup yields CDR1 SGHRS and CDR2 YFSETQ. This chain's CDR3 is CASSVAPPQDYEQYF. In nucleotides, the CDR3 is TGCGCCAGCAGCGTTGCTCCTCCCCAGGACTACGAGCAGTACTTC. Drawing the rest from reference TRBV5-1 and TRBJ2-7, the complete variable domain is KAGVTQTPRYLIKTRGQQVTLSCSPISGHRSVSWYQQTPGQGLQFLFEYFSETQRNKGNFPGRFSGRQFSNSRSEMNVSTLELGDSALYLCASSVAPPQDYEQYFGPGTRLTVT.

V and J are TRBV4-2 and TRBJ2-3, with D possibly being TRBD2 (5 bases). The germline V gene has CDR1 LGHNA and CDR2 YNFKEQ. The V end lost 0 bases, the J end lost 6 bases, and 13 bases lay between the germline ends. This CDR3 is built from 15 residues. CDR3 amino acids: CASSQDYTTGDTQYF. The CDR3 nucleotides read TGTGCCAGCAGCCAAGATTATACCACGGGGGATACGCAGTATTTT.

The chain carries TRBV6-1 and TRBJ1-3, with D possibly TRBD1 on 6 matching bases. Germline V CDR1 and CDR2: MNHNS, SASEGT. CDR3 length: 18 amino acids. V was clipped by 1 base and J by 2 bases, with 18 bases between them. The CDR3 DNA reads as TGTGCCAGCAGTGAAGGTTTCCAACAGGGCCCCCCTGGAAACACCATATATTTT. It specifies CASSEGFQQGPPGNTIYF.